This T cell receptor (beta chain) was sequenced for a study of cytomegalovirus exposure and HLA in healthy donors. The table came from immunoSEQ multiplex PCR; TCRdb's copy has only in-frame clones and leaves some out. The sample has approximately 54,000 clones; around 90% are singletons. From germline, CDR1 is LNHDA and CDR2 SQIVND (reference sequence). Trimming removed 0 bases from V and 6 bases from J; junction bases left unmatched: 5. The CDR3 is 15 amino acids. V is TRBV19 and J is TRBJ1-2; 9 bases agree with TRBD1. What was sequenced was PBMCs. This TCR derives from a woman younger than 30 in good health and CMV-seropositive. CDR3 sequence: CASSIDRTGANGYTF. The CDR3 nucleotides are TGTGCCAGTAGTATAGATCGGACAGGGGCTAATGGCTACACCTTC.